This T cell receptor beta chain was sequenced in a study of OX40 agonist ivuxolimab in advanced cancers. Study overall: Six ivuxolimab dose levels, 0.01 to 10 mg/kg, were given intravenously every 2 weeks. Dose-escalation subjects each had hepatocellular carcinoma, melanoma, renal cell or head and neck cancer.

Trimming cost V 11 bases and J 0 bases, with 7 bases left between them. Per germline, CDR1 MNHNS and CDR2 SASEGT. The CDR3 runs 11 residues. Data came from immunoSEQ multiplex PCR; TCRdb stores just in-frame clones and leaves some out. The data contain over 45,000 clones, about 80% of them seen just once; the ten biggest clones take up around 4.5%. This clone is a singleton in its sample. Its antigen remains unknown. Broader study findings: CD8+ T cells showed, on average, more clonal expansion than CD4+ cells.

The chain carries TRBV6-1 and TRBJ1-2; no clear D gene. The sequence was obtained from an adult with an advanced solid tumor such as melanoma, head and neck, liver or kidney cancer. The sample in question was CD4+ or CD8+ T cells sorted from blood, obtained in a trial of the OX40 agonist ivuxolimab. This CDR3 is CAATTNYGYTF. Here the CDR3 DNA reads TGTGCCGCCACAACTAACTATGGCTACACCTTC.